The TCR beta chain under discussion was sequenced for a study of Ad26.COV2.S vaccination and SARS-CoV-2 variants. Study in general: Recipients of Ad26.COV2.S got it intramuscularly, once or twice 56 days apart.

Study observations and caveats: Substantial breadth was reported for post-vaccination spike-specific CD8+ and CD4+ T cells.

About this clone itself: Its antigen is not identified.

The protocol was immunoSEQ multiplex PCR, while the TCRdb copy is restricted to in-frame clones and leaves out a portion. The sample carries 350,000 to 600,000 clones, roughly 87% recorded once. The V and J ends lost 0 bases and 4 bases respectively, with 17 bases between them. This CDR3 has 17 residues. Germline CDR1 reads SGDLS; CDR2 reads YYNGEE. The treatment: around 19 received Ad26.COV2.S at low or high dose, single or two shots; about 5 received placebo; per-sample allocation not given. Collection of the samples took place on day 63 after the first injection of vaccine or placebo. In Boston, the donor was an adult between 18-55 years of age. The administered vaccine (an Ad26 vector) expressed Wuhan-strain SARS-CoV-2 spike.

The TCR comes from a person aged 18-60 years who received the Ad26.COV2.S COVID-19 vaccine or a placebo. The rearrangement uses TRBV9 and TRBJ2-1; the D is unclear. The input for sequencing was peripheral blood, taken in a trial of Ad26.COV2.S vaccine versus placebo. The CDR3 sequence is CASSVEVDLPPYNEQFF. The CDR3 DNA follows: TGTGCCAGCAGCGTAGAAGTCGACCTCCCTCCTTACAATGAGCAGTTCTTC.